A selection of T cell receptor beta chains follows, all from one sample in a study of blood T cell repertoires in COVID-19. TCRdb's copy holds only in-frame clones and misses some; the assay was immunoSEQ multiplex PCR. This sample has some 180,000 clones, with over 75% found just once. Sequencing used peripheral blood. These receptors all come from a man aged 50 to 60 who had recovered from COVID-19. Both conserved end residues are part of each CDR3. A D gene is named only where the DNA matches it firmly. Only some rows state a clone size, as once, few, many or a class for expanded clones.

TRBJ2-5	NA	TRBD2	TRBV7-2	CASSDGTSPTGTQYF	TGTGCCAGCAGCGACGGGACTAGCCCTACGGGGACCCAGTACTTC
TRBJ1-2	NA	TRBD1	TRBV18	CASSATQGLDYGYTF	TGTGCCAGCTCAGCAACACAGGGGTTAGATTATGGCTACACCTTC
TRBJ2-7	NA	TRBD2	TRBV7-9	CASSAGTSGSYEQYF	TGTGCCAGCAGCGCCGGGACTAGCGGGAGCTACGAGCAGTACTTC
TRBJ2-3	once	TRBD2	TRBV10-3	CAISEKISGRGTDTQYF	TGTGCCATCAGTGAAAAAATAAGCGGGAGAGGCACAGATACGCAGTATTTT
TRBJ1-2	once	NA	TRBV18	CASSPTGGTPKVGYGYTF	TGTGCCAGCTCACCAACAGGAGGGACGCCTAAAGTCGGCTATGGCTACACCTTC
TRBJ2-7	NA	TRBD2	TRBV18	CASSGTSGSSYEQYF	TGTGCCAGCTCAGGGACTAGCGGGAGCTCCTACGAGCAGTACTTC
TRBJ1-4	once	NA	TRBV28	CASSSPGTNEKLFF	TGTGCCAGCAGTTCCCCGGGGACTAATGAAAAACTGTTTTTT
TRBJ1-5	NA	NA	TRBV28	CASSLPFGAMGNQPQHF	TGTGCCAGCAGTTTGCCCTTTGGAGCCATGGGCAATCAGCCCCAGCATTTT
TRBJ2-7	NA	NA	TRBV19	CASSIDWDNSYEQYF	TGTGCCAGTAGTATAGATTGGGACAACTCCTACGAGCAGTACTTC
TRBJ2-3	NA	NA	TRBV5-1	CASSLNSGGFVTDTQYF	TGCGCCAGCAGCTTGAATTCTGGAGGGTTCGTCACAGATACGCAGTATTTT
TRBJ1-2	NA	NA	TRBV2	CASRVEAEYGYTF	TGTGCCAGTAGGGTGGAGGCGGAATATGGCTACACCTTC
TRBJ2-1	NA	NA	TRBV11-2	CASSPRLHNEQFF	TGTGCCAGCAGCCCTAGACTCCACAATGAGCAGTTCTTC
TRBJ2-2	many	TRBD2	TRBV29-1	CSVVREWGTGELFF	TGCAGCGTTGTGCGGGAGTGGGGCACCGGGGAGCTGTTTTTT
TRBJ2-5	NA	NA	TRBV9	CASTKGSAGKRETQYF	TGTGCCAGCACCAAAGGGTCTGCCGGGAAAAGAGAGACCCAGTACTTC
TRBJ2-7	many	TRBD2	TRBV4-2	CASSQLLAGVVHEQYF	TGTGCCAGCAGCCAACTACTAGCGGGAGTAGTCCACGAGCAGTACTTC
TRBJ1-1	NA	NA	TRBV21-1	CASSKPILDRGEAFF	TGTGCCAGCAGCAAACCCATCCTAGACAGAGGTGAAGCTTTCTTT
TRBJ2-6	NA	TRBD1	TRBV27	CASSLQGAGANVLTF	TGTGCCAGCAGTTTACAGGGGGCTGGGGCCAACGTCCTGACTTTC
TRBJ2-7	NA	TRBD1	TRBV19	CASSPPTGSYEQYF	TGTGCCAGTAGTCCTCCGACAGGGTCCTACGAGCAGTACTTC
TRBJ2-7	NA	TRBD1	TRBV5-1	CASSFLGTGSYEQYF	TGCGCCAGCAGCTTTTTGGGGACAGGCTCCTACGAGCAGTACTTC
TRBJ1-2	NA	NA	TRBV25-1	CASSETGDNYGYTF	TGTGCCAGCAGTGAAACCGGGGATAACTATGGCTACACCTTC
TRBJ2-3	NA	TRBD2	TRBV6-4	CASSDSPQTSGSLGTDTQYF	TGTGCCAGCAGTGACTCGCCCCAAACTAGCGGGAGTCTAGGCACAGATACGCAGTATTTT
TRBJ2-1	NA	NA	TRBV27	CASKNHGTHEQFF	TGTGCCAGCAAAAATCACGGGACTCATGAGCAGTTCTTC
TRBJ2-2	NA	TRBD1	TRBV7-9	CASSLAGTANTGELFF	TGTGCCAGCAGCTTAGCCGGGACAGCGAACACCGGGGAGCTGTTTTTT
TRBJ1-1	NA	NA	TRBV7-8	CASSLAGQGNTEAFF	TGTGCCAGCAGCTTAGCAGGGCAGGGGAACACTGAAGCTTTCTTT
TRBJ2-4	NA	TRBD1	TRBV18	CASSLTGDAKNIQYF	TGTGCCAGCTCACTCACAGGGGATGCCAAAAACATTCAGTACTTC
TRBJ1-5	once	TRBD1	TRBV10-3	CAISESTGTGDFFNQPQHF	TGTGCCATCAGTGAGTCGACGGGGACAGGCGATTTTTTCAATCAGCCCCAGCATTTT
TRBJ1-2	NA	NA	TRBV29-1	CSVTITGNYGYTF	TGCAGCGTTACAATTACAGGGAACTATGGCTACACCTTC
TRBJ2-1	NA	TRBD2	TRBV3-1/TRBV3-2	CASSLPGLASNEQFF	TGTGCCAGCAGCCTACCGGGACTAGCGTCTAATGAGCAGTTCTTC
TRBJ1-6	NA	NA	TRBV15	CATSRVYSWNSPLHF	TGTGCCACCAGCAGAGTCTACAGTTGGAATTCACCCCTCCACTTT
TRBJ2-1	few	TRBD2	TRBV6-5	CASRGLAKSTFF	TGTGCCAGCAGAGGACTAGCCAAATCAACGTTCTTC
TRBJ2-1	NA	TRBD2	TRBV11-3	CASSLEGRGLAYNEQFF	TGTGCCAGCAGCTTAGAGGGTAGGGGACTAGCTTACAATGAGCAGTTCTTC
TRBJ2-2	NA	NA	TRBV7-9	CASSLGSTGELFF	TGTGCCAGCAGCTTAGGTAGCACCGGGGAGCTGTTTTTT
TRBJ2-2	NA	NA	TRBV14	CASSNTNPGELFF	TGTGCCAGCAGCAACACCAATCCCGGGGAGCTGTTTTTT
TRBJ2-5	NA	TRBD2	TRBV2	CASRIDGGRAGTQYF	TGTGCCAGCAGAATTGACGGCGGGAGGGCGGGGACCCAGTACTTC
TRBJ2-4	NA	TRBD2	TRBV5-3	CARSLVPHRGRRTSGRVGKNIQYF	TGTGCCAGAAGCTTGGTTCCCCACAGGGGCCGAAGGACTAGCGGGAGGGTAGGCAAAAACATTCAGTACTTC
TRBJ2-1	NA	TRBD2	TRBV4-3	CASSQDWPSGRSYNEQFF	TGCGCCAGCAGCCAAGATTGGCCTAGCGGGAGGTCTTACAATGAGCAGTTCTTC
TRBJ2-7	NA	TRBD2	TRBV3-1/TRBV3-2	CASSTSGLLNYEQYF	TGTGCCAGCTCGACTAGCGGGCTCCTTAACTACGAGCAGTACTTC
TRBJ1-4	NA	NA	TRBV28	CASSPPGVTNEKLFF	TGTGCCAGCAGCCCACCGGGGGTGACTAATGAAAAACTGTTTTTT
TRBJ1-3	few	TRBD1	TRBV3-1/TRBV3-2	CASSQLTGSGNTIYF	TGTGCCAGCAGCCAGCTGACAGGGTCTGGAAACACCATATATTTT
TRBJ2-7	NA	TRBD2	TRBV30	CAWRVAGGYEQYF	TGTGCCTGGAGGGTAGCGGGAGGCTACGAGCAGTACTTC
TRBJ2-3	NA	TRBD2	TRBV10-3	CAISADAGVSTDTQYF	TGTGCCATCAGTGCTGATGCGGGAGTGAGCACAGATACGCAGTATTTT
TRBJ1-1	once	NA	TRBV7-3	CASSLEEDTEAFF	TGTGCCAGCAGCTTAGAGGAGGACACTGAAGCTTTCTTT
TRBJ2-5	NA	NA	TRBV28	CASSLSGETQYF	TGTGCCAGCAGTTTGTCCGGAGAGACCCAGTACTTC
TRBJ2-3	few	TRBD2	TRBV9	CASSPRLAGGEDTQYF	TGTGCCAGCAGCCCCAGACTAGCGGGAGGTGAAGATACGCAGTATTTT
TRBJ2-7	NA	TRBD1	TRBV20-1	CSASPGQASYEQYF	TGCAGTGCTAGTCCCGGACAGGCGTCCTACGAGCAGTACTTC
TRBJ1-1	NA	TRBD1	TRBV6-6	CASSATGAPNTEAFF	TGTGCCAGCAGTGCCACAGGGGCTCCGAACACTGAAGCTTTCTTT
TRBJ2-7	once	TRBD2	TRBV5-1	CASSTGTSGSYEQYF	TGCGCCAGCAGCACAGGGACTAGCGGCTCCTACGAGCAGTACTTC
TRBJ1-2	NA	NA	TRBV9	CASSVQGNAYGYTF	TGTGCCAGCAGCGTACAGGGGAATGCCTATGGCTACACCTTC
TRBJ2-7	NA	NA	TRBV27	CASSLQGTYEQYF	TGTGCCAGCAGTTTACAGGGAACCTACGAGCAGTACTTC
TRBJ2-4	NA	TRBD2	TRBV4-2	CASSQDSGNSKNIQYF	TGTGCCAGCAGCCAGGATAGCGGGAATTCCAAAAACATTCAGTACTTC
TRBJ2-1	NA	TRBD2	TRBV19	CASSIRLLGTRPGEQFF	TGTGCCAGTAGTATCCGGCTCCTCGGGACTAGGCCGGGTGAGCAGTTCTTC
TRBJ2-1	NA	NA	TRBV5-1	CASRPEGLASEQFF	TGCGCCAGCAGGCCGGAGGGGCTAGCTAGTGAGCAGTTCTTC
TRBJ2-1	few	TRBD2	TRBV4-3	CASSPGTSGMSYNEQFF	TGCGCCAGCAGCCCCGGGACTAGCGGGATGTCCTACAATGAGCAGTTCTTC
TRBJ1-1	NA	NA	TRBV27	CASSSLAGRAEAFF	TGTGCCAGCAGTTCCTTGGCAGGGCGAGCTGAAGCTTTCTTT
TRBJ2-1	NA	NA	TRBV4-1	CASSQVPGGTLNEQFF	TGCGCCAGCAGCCAAGTCCCTGGCGGAACCCTCAATGAGCAGTTCTTC
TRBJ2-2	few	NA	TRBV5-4	CASSTTTVNTGELFF	TGTGCCAGCAGCACGACTACGGTCAACACCGGGGAGCTGTTTTTT
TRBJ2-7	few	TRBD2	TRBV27	CATSRLAGASGSYEQYF	TGTGCCACTTCCCGACTAGCGGGAGCGTCCGGATCCTACGAGCAGTACTTC
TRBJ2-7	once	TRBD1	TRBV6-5	CASSYSRDRVSYEQYF	TGTGCCAGCAGCTACAGCCGGGACAGGGTATCCTACGAGCAGTACTTC
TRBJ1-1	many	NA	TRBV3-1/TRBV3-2	CASSQGLIGQEAFF	TGTGCCAGCAGCCAAGGTTTGATAGGACAGGAAGCTTTCTTT